These 9 T cell receptor beta chains came from one sample sequenced in a study of Graves' ophthalmopathy and Graves' hyperthyroidism. As the template, RNA transcripts were used to amplify TCR beta CDR3 regions. RT-PCR with HTBI primers came first, then second-round multiplex PCR. Each CDR3 protein gets one entry after TCRdb re-called the multiplex PCR reads with MiXCR. This table has 900,000 to 1,200,000 distinct CDR3 sequences, less than 45% appearing once. Input material: peripheral blood or thyroid tissue (not recorded which). These receptors all come from an adult man with Graves' hyperthyroidism.

The rearrangement links TRBV7-8 to TRBJ2-7; 11 bases map to TRBD2. Germline V gene sequence: CDR1 SGHVS, CDR2 FQNEAQ. J lost 3 bases, V lost 5 bases, and 9 bases had no gene match. This CDR3 is built from 16 residues. The CDR3 is CASSPQIAGGGYEQYF. The CDR3 nucleotides are TGTGCCAGCAGCCCCCAAATAGCGGGAGGGGGCTACGAGCAGTACTTC. Supplemented by reference TRBV7-8 and TRBJ2-7, the full variable domain reads GAGVSQSPRYKVAKRGQDVALRCDPISGHVSLFWYQQALGQGPEFLTYFQNEAQLDKSGLPSDRFFAERPEGSVSTLKIQRTQQEDSAVYLCASSPQIAGGGYEQYFGPGTRLTVT.

The chain recombines TRBV25-1 with TRBJ1-2, with 10 positions matching TRBD1. This CDR3 has 13 residues. The germline CDR1 and CDR2 sequences are MGHDK and SYGVNS. The CDR3 sequence is CAHLRDRGGGYTF. The CDR3 bases are TGTGCTCATCTAAGGGACAGGGGCGGGGGCTACACCTTC.

This clonotype was recorded at least ten times. DNA for the CDR3: TGTGCCAGCGAGGGCCAGGGAGCCGAGCAGTACTTC. This gives the protein CASEGQGAEQYF. The V call is TRBV2, the J call TRBJ2-7; perhaps D is TRBD1 or TRBD2 (5 bases each). The V gene lost 8 bases and the J gene lost 6 bases, with 14 bases spanning the gap. Germline lookup yields CDR1 SNHLY and CDR2 FYNNEI. CDR3 size: 12 residues.

This clonotype occurred many times. The chain links TRBV29-1 to TRBJ2-7, with unresolved D. Trimming left V 0 bases short and J 3 bases short, with 12 bases between. Germline assignment: CDR1 SQVTM and CDR2 ANQGSEA. CDR3 length equals 14 residues. This CDR3 reads CSVEDPPRSYEQYF. CDR3 DNA sequence: TGCAGCGTTGAAGATCCCCCACGGAGCTACGAGCAGTACTTC.

The gene calls are TRBV19 and TRBJ2-7, with D maybe TRBD1 (7 bases). The V end was cut by 5 bases, the J end by 3 bases, with 17 bases between. The CDR3 runs 15 residues. CDR1 and CDR2 (germline): LNHDA, SQIVND (reference sequence). The CDR3 sequence: CASSPGGTGDYEQYF. The CDR3 DNA follows: TGTGCCAGTAGTCCCGGGGGTACAGGGGACTACGAGCAGTACTTC.

V usage is TRBV12-3 or TRBV12-4 and J usage is TRBJ2-6; 7 positions match TRBD1. V gave up 3 bases and J gave up 0 bases; unmatched junction bases: 5. The CDR3 length is 17 residues. The CDR3 reads CASSFPTGSSGANVLTF. The CDR3 DNA reads as TGTGCCAGCAGTTTCCCGACAGGGAGCTCTGGGGCCAACGTCCTGACTTTC.

This clonotype occurred many times. The chain combines TRBV7-8 with TRBJ1-5; D is ambiguous. The V end lost 5 bases, the J end lost 0 bases, and 11 bases lay between the germline ends. This CDR3 contains 15 residues. Germline V gene sequence: CDR1 SGHVS, CDR2 FQNEAQ. The CDR3 loop is CASSPRIFSNQPQHF. In nucleotides, the CDR3 is TGTGCCAGCAGCCCCCGAATCTTTAGCAATCAGCCCCAGCATTTT.

This chain connects TRBV7-2 to TRBJ1-5; D is undetermined. Germline V gene lookup returns CDR1 SGHTA and CDR2 FQGNSA. The CDR3 contains 16 residues. The V end was cut by 0 bases, the J end by 2 bases, with 11 bases between. CDR3 sequence (DNA): TGTGCCAGCAGCTTAGCATCCCCCTCGGGCAATCAGCCCCAGCATTTT. Its protein is CASSLASPSGNQPQHF.

This clonotype has just a few counts. CDR3 nucleotides: TGTGCCAGCAGTTATGGGGCAGGGCAGGGTGGCTACACCTTC. Its translation: CASSYGAGQGGYTF. The chain employs TRBV6-5 and TRBJ1-2; weak D call: TRBD1 (5 bases). The CDR3 consists of 14 residues. The germline CDR1 and CDR2 sequences are MNHEY and SVGAGI. V lost 3 bases, J lost 7 bases, and 15 bases lay in between.